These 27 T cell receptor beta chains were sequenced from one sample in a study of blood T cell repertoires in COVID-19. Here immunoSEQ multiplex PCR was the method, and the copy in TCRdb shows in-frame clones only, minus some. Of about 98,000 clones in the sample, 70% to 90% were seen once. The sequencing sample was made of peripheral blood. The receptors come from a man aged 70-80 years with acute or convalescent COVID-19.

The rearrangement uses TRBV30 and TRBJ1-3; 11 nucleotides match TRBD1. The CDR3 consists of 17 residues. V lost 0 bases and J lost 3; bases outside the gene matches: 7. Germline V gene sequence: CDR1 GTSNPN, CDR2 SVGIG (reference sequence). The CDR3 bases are TGTGCCTGGAGTGTCCCGGGACAGGGGGAGGGTGGAAACACCATATATTTT. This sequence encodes CAWSVPGQGEGGNTIYF.

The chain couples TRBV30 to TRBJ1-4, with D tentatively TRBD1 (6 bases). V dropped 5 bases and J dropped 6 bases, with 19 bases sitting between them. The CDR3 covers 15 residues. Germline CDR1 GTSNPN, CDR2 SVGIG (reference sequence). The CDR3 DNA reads TGTGCCTGGGGGGGCCTTACAGGGCACTATGAAAAACTGTTTTTT. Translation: CAWGGLTGHYEKLFF.

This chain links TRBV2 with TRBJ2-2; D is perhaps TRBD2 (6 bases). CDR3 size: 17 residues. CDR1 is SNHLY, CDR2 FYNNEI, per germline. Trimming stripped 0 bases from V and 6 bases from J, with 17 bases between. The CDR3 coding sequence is TGTGCCAGCAGTGAAGCGCTGATTTTCGGGGGTCCCGGGGAGCTGTTTTTT. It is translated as CASSEALIFGGPGELFF.

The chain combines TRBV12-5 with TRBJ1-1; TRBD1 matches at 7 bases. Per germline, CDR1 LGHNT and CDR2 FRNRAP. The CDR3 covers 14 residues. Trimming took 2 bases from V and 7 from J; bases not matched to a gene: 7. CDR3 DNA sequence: TGTGCTAGTGGTTTGCCAATGAGACAGGGTGAAGCTTTCTTT. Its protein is CASGLPMRQGEAFF.

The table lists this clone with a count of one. CDR3 in amino acids: CASRLDSWSTEAFF. In DNA form, the CDR3 reads TGTGCCAGCAGGCTGGACAGTTGGAGCACTGAAGCTTTCTTT. The rearrangement joins TRBV6-5 to TRBJ1-1, with a possible D match to TRBD1 (6 bases). The germline V gene has CDR1 MNHEY and CDR2 SVGAGI. V gave up 6 bases and J gave up 4 bases, with 15 bases separating them. This CDR3 region has 14 residues.

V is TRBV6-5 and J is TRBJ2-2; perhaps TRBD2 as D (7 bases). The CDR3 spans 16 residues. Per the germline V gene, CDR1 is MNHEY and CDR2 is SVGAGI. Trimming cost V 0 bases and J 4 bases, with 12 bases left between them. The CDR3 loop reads CASSYSPGGATGELFF. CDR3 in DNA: TGTGCCAGCAGTTACTCCCCGGGGGGCGCCACCGGGGAGCTGTTTTTT.

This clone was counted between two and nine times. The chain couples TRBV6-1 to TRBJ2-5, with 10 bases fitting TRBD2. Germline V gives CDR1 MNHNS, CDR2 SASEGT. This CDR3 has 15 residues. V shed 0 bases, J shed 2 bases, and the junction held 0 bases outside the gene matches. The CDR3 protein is CASSEASGGQETQYF. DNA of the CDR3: TGTGCCAGCAGTGAAGCTAGCGGGGGGCAAGAGACCCAGTACTTC.

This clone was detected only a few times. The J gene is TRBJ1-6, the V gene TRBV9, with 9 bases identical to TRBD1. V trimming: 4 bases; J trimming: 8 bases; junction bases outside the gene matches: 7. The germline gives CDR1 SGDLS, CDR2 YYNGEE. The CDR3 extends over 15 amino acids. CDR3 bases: TGTGCCAGCAGCACCTCGGGACAGGGTGATTCACCCCTCCACTTT. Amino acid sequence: CASSTSGQGDSPLHF.

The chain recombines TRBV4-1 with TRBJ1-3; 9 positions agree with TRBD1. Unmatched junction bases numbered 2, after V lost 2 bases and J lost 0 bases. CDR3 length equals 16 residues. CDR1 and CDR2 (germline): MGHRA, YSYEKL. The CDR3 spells CASSQWGQGSGNTIYF. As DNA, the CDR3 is TGCGCCAGCAGCCAATGGGGACAGGGCTCTGGAAACACCATATATTTT.

CDR3 protein: CASSYSGRGNQPQHF. CDR3 nucleotides: TGTGCCAGCAGTTACTCAGGACGGGGGAATCAGCCCCAGCATTTT. V is TRBV6-5 and J is TRBJ1-5; a possible D gene is TRBD1 (5 bases). The ends were cut back, 0 bases at V and 4 bases at J, with 10 bases in the middle. This CDR3 contains 15 residues. Looked up from germline, CDR1 is MNHEY and CDR2 is SVGAGI.

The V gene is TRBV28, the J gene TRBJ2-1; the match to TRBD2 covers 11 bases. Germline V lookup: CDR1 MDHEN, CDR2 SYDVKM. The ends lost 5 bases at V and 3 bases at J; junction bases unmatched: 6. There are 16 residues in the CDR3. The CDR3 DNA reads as TGTGCCAGCAGTGGATCTCTAGCGGGGGGCTACAATGAGCAGTTCTTC. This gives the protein CASSGSLAGGYNEQFF.

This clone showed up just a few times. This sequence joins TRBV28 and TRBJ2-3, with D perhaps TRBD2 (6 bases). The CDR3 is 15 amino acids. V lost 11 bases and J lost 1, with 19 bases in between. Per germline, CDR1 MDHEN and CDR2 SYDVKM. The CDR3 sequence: CAGSERDSGTDTQYF. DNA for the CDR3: TGTGCCGGATCTGAAAGGGACTCCGGCACAGATACGCAGTATTTT.

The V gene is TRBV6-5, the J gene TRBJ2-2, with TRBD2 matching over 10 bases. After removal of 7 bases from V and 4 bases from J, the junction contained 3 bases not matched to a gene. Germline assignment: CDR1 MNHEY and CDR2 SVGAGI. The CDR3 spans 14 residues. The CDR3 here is CASILAGGTGELFF. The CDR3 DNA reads TGTGCCAGCATCTTAGCGGGGGGCACCGGGGAGCTGTTTTTT.

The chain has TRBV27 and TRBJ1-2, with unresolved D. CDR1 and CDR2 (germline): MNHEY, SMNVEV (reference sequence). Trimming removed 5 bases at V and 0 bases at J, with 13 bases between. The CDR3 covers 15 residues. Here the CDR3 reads CASSPQILTNYGYTF. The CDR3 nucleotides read TGTGCCAGCAGTCCGCAGATCCTGACTAACTATGGCTACACCTTC.

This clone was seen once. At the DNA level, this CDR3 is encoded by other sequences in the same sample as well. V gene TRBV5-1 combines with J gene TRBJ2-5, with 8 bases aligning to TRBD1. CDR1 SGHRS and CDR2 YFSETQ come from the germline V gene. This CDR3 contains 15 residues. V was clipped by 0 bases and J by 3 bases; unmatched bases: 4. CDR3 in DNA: TGCGCCAGCAGCTTGGACCAGGGGGCCAAAGAGACCCAGTACTTC. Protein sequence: CASSLDQGAKETQYF.

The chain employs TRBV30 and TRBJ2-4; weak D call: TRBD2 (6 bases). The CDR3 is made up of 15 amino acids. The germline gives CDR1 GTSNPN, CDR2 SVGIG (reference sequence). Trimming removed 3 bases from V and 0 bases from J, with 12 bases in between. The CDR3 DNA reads TGTGCCTGGAGCCTCCGGGAGCTAGCCAAAAACATTCAGTACTTC. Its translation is CAWSLRELAKNIQYF.

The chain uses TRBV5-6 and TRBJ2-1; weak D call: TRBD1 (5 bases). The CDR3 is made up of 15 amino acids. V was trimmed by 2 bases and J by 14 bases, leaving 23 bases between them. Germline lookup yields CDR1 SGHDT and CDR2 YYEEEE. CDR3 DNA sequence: TGTGCCAGCAGCTTAGGGGCAGGAGCGACCAATTCGGAGTTCTTC. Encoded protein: CASSLGAGATNSEFF.

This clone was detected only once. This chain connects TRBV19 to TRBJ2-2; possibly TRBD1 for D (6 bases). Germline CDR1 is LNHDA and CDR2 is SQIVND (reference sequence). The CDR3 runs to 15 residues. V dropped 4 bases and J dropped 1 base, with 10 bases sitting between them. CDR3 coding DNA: TGTGCCAGTAGTAGGGGGCGTCGGAACACCGGGGAGCTGTTTTTT. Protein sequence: CASSRGRRNTGELFF.

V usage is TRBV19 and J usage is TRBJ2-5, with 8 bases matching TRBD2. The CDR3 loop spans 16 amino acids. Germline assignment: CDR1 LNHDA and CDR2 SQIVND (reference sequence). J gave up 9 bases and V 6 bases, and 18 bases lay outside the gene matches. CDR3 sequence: CASSVQFTLAGRAQYF. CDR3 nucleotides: TGTGCCAGTAGCGTCCAGTTTACCCTAGCGGGCCGAGCCCAGTACTTC. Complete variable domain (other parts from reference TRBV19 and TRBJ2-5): DGGITQSPKYLFRKEGQNVTLSCEQNLNHDAMYWYRQDPGQGLRLIYYSQIVNDFQKGDIAEGYSVSREKKESFPLTVTSAQKNPTAFYLCASSVQFTLAGRAQYFGPGTRLLVL.

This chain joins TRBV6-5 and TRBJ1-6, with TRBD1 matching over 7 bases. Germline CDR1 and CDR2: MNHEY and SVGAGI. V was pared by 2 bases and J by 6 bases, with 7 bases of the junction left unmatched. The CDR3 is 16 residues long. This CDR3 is CASSYEPTGVNSPLHF. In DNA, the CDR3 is TGTGCCAGCAGTTACGAGCCCACAGGGGTTAATTCACCCCTCCACTTT.

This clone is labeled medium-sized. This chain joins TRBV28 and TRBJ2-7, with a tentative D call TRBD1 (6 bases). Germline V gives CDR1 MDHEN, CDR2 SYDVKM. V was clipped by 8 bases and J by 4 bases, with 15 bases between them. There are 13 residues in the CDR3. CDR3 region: CASRRDTSYEQYF. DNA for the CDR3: TGTGCCAGCCGAAGGGACACCAGTTACGAGCAGTACTTC. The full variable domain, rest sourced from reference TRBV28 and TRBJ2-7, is DVKVTQSSRYLVKRTGEKVFLECVQDMDHENMFWYRQDPGLGLRLIYFSYDVKMKEKGDIPEGYSVSREKKERFSLILESASTNQTSMYLCASRRDTSYEQYFGPGTRLTVT.

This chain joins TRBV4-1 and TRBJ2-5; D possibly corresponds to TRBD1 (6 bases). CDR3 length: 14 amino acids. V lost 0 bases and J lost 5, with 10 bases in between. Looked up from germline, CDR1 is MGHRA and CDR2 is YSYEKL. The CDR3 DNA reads TGCGCCAGCAGCCAAGACGGGCAGGGGGAGACCCAGTACTTC. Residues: CASSQDGQGETQYF.

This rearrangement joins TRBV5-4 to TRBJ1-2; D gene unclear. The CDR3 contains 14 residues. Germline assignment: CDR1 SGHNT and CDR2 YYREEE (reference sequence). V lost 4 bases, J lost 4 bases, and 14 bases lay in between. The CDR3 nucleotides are TGTGCCAGCAGCCCCGCCACAGCTCTCTATGGCTACACCTTC. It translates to CASSPATALYGYTF.

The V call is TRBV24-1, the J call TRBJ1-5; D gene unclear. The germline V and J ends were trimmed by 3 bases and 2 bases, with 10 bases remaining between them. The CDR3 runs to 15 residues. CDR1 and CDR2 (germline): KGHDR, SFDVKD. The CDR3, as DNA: TGTGCCACCAGTGATCCGAGTGGTGGCAATCAGCCCCAGCATTTT. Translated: CATSDPSGGNQPQHF.

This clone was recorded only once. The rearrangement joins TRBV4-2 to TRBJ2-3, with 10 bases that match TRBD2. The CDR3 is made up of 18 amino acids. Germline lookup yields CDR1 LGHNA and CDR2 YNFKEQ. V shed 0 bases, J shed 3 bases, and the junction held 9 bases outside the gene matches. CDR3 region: CASSQDRSGGVGTDTQYF. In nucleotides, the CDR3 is TGTGCCAGCAGCCAAGATAGGAGCGGGGGGGTGGGAACAGATACGCAGTATTTT.

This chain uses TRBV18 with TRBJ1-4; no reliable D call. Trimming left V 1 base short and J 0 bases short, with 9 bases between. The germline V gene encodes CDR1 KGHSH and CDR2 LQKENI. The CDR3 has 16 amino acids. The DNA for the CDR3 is TGTGCCAGCTCACCACAGGTCGGGGCAACTAATGAAAAACTGTTTTTT. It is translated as CASSPQVGATNEKLFF.

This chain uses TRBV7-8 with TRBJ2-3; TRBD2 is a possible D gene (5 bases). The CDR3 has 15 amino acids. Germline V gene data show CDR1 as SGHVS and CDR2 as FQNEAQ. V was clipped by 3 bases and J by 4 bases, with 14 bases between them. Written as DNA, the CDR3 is TGTGCCAGCAGCTTGGGCCGGGGTGGGGCAGATACGCAGTATTTT. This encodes CASSLGRGGADTQYF.